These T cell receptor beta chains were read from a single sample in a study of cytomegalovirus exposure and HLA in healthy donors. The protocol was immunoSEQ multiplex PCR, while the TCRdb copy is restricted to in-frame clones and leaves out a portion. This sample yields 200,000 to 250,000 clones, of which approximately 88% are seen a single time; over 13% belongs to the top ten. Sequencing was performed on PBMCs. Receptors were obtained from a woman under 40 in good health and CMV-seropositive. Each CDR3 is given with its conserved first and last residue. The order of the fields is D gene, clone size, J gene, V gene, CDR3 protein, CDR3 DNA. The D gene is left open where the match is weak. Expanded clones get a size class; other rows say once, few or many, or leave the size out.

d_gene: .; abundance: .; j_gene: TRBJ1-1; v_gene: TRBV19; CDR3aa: CASSNWVTEAFF; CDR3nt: TGTGCCAGTAGTAATTGGGTCACTGAAGCTTTCTTT
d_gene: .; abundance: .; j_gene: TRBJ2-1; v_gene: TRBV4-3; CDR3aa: CASRSTASYNEQFF; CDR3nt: TGCGCCAGCCGCTCAACGGCTTCCTACAATGAGCAGTTCTTC
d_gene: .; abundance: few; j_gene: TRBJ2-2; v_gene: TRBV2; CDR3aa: CASRQMKGPNTGELFF; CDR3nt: TGTGCCAGCAGGCAAATGAAAGGGCCGAACACCGGGGAGCTGTTTTTT
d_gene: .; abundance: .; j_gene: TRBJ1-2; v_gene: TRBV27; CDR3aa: CASRPAGNYGYTF; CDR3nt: TGTGCCAGCAGGCCAGCGGGCAACTATGGCTACACCTTC
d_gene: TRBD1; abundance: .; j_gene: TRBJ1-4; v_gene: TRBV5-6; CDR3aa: CASSLEGTGWKKLFF; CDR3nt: TGTGCCAGCAGCTTGGAGGGGACAGGGTGGAAAAAACTGTTTTTT
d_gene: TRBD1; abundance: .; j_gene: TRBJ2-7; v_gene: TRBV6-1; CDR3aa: CASSKTGATYEQYF; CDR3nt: TGTGCCAGCAGTAAGACAGGGGCGACCTACGAGCAGTACTTC
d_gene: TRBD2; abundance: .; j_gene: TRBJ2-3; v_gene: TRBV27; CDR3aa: CASSSLLGLAGGEDTQYF; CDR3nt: TGTGCCAGCAGTTCCTTATTAGGGCTAGCGGGAGGTGAAGATACGCAGTATTTT
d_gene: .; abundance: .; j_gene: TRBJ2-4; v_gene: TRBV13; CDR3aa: CASSLRGNRAKNIQYF; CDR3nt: TGTGCCAGCAGCCTCCGAGGGAATAGGGCCAAAAACATTCAGTACTTC
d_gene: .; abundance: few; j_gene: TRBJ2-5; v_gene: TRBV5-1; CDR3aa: CASSLKHSQETQYF; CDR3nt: TGCGCCAGCAGCTTGAAACACTCACAAGAGACCCAGTACTTC
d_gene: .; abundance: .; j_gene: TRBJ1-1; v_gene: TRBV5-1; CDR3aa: CASRTRDGTEAFF; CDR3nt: TGCGCCAGCAGAACCCGTGATGGCACTGAAGCTTTCTTT
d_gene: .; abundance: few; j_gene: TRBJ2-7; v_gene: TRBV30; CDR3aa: CAWSATGLSLEQYF; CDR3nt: TGTGCCTGGAGTGCGACAGGCCTCTCCCTCGAGCAGTACTTC
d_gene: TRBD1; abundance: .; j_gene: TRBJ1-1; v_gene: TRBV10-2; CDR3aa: CASSEGQGITEAFF; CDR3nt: TGCGCCAGCAGTGAAGGACAGGGGATCACTGAAGCTTTCTTT
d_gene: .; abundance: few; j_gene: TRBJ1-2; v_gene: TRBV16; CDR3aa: CASSQFQTNYGYTF; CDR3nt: TGTGCCAGCAGCCAGTTTCAGACTAACTATGGCTACACCTTC
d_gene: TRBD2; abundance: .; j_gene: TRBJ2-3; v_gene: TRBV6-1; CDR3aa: CASRGSGRTDTQYF; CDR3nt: TGTGCTTCCAGGGGTAGCGGGAGAACAGATACGCAGTATTTT
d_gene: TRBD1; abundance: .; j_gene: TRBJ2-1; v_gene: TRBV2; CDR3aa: CASTPGQGSYFSYNEQFF; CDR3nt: TGTGCCTCTACACCGGGACAGGGCTCCTATTTCTCCTACAATGAGCAGTTCTTC
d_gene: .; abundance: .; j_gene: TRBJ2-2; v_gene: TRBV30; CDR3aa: CAWSEGRGTGELFF; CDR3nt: TGTGCCTGGAGTGAGGGAAGAGGCACCGGGGAGCTGTTTTTT
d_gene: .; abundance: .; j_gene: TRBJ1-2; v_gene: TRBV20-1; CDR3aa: CSASRWGVHTF; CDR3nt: TGCAGTGCTAGCCGATGGGGGGTCCACACCTTC
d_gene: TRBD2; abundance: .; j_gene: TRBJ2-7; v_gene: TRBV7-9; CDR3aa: CASSLVLGTSGRAYEQYF; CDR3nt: TGTGCCAGCAGCTTAGTACTAGGGACTAGCGGGAGGGCCTACGAGCAGTACTTC
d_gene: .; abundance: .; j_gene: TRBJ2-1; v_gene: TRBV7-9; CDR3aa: CASSLAHDEQFF; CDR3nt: TGTGCCAGCAGCTTAGCGCACGATGAGCAGTTCTTC
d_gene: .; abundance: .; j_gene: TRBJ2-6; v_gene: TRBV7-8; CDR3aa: CASSLDGQGNSGANVLTF; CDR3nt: TGTGCCAGCAGCTTAGACGGTCAGGGGAACTCTGGGGCCAACGTCCTGACTTTC
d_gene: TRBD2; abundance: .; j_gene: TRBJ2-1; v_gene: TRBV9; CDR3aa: CATSPGLAGGAGEQFF; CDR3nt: TGTGCCACCTCCCCCGGACTAGCGGGAGGGGCGGGGGAGCAGTTCTTC
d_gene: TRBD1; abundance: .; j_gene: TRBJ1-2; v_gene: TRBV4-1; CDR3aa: CASSQGSTGNYGYTF; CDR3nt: TGCGCCAGCAGCCAAGGGTCGACAGGGAACTATGGCTACACCTTC
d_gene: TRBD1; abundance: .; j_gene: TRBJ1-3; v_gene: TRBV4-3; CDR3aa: CASSLDRLSGNTIYF; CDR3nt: TGCGCCAGCAGCCTGGACAGGCTCTCTGGAAACACCATATATTTT
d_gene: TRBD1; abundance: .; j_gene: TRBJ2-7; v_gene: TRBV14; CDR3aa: CASSIRQGGEQYF; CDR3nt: TGTGCCAGCAGCATAAGACAGGGGGGCGAGCAGTACTTC
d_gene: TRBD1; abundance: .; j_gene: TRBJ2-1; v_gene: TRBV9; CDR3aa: CASSAPGTDYNEQFF; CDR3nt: TGTGCCAGCAGCGCACCCGGGACAGACTACAATGAGCAGTTCTTC
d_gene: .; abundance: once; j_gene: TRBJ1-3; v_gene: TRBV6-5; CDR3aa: CASSYSGSGNTIYF; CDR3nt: TGTGCCAGCAGTTACTCCGGCTCTGGAAACACCATATATTTT
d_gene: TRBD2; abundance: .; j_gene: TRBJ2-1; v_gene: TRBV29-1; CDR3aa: CSAERTSEQFF; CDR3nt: TGCAGCGCCGAACGGACTAGTGAGCAGTTCTTC
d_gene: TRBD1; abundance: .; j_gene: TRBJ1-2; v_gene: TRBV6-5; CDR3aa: CASWPSDRVDGYTF; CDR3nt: TGTGCCAGTTGGCCCTCGGACAGGGTGGATGGCTACACCTTC
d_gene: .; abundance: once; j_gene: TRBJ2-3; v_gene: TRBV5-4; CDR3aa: CASSLGRSGTDTQYF; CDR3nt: TGTGCCAGCAGCTTGGGCCGCTCGGGGACAGATACGCAGTATTTT
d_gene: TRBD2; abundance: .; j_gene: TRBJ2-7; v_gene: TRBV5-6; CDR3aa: CASSLGSGRREQYF; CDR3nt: TGTGCCAGCAGCTTGGGTAGCGGGAGGCGCGAGCAGTACTTC
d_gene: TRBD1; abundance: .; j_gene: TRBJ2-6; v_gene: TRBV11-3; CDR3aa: CASSPGTGALSGANVLTF; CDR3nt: TGTGCCAGCAGCCCAGGGACAGGGGCCCTTTCTGGGGCCAACGTCCTGACTTTC
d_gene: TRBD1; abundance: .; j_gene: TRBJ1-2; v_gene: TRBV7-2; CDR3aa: CASSLINRGPYGYTF; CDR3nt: TGTGCCAGCAGCTTAATCAACAGGGGGCCCTATGGCTACACCTTC
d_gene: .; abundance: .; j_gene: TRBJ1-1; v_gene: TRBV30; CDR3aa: CAWRPGAFTEAFF; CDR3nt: TGTGCCTGGAGACCAGGAGCTTTCACTGAAGCTTTCTTT
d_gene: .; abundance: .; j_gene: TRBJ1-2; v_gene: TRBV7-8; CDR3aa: CASSLASAPNYGYTF; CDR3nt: TGTGCCAGCAGCTTAGCGTCGGCCCCTAACTATGGCTACACCTTC
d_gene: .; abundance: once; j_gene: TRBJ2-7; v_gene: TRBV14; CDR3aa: CASRQPSREGTLRYEQYF; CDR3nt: TGTGCCAGCAGGCAACCCTCCCGAGAGGGAACCCTCCGGTACGAGCAGTACTTC
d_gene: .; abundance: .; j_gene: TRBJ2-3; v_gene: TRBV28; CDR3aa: CARSLLPWTDTQYF; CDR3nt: TGTGCCAGAAGTTTACTCCCCTGGACGGATACGCAGTATTTT
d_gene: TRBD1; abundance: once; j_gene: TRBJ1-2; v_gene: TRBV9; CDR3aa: CASSHRQGTYGNYGYTF; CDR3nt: TGTGCCAGCAGCCACAGACAGGGGACGTACGGTAACTATGGCTACACCTTC
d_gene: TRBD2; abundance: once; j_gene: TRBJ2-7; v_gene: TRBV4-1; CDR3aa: CASSPPGGSYEQYF; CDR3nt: TGCGCCAGCAGCCCACCGGGGGGATCCTACGAGCAGTACTTC
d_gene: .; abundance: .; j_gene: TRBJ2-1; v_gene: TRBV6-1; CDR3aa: CATLLLEQFF; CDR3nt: TGTGCCACCTTACTTCTAGAGCAGTTCTTC
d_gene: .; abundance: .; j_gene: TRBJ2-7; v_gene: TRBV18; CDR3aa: CASSSGTQSYEQYF; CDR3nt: TGTGCCAGCTCATCCGGGACTCAGTCCTACGAGCAGTACTTC
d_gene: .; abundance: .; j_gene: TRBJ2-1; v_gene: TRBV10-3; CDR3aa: CAISPGEDEQFF; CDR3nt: TGTGCCATCAGTCCGGGGGAGGATGAGCAGTTCTTC
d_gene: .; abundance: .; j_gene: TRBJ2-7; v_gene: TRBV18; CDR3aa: CASSPGRNEQYF; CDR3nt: TGTGCCAGCTCACCGGGAAGGAACGAGCAGTACTTC
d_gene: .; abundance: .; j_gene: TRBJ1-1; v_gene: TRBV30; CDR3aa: CAWSVSTEAFF; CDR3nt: TGTGCCTGGAGTGTAAGTACTGAAGCTTTCTTT
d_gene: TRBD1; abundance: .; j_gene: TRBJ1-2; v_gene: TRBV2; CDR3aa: CASSLQGNYGYTF; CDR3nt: TGTGCCAGCAGTCTACAGGGGAACTATGGCTACACCTTC
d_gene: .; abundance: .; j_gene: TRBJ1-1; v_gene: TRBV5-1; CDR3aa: CASSSPRSDTEAFF; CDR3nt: TGCGCCAGCAGCTCACCCCGAAGCGACACTGAAGCTTTCTTT
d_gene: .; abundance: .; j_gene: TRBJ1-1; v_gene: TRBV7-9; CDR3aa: CAAESRVPEDTEAFF; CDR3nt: TGTGCCGCGGAATCAAGGGTCCCGGAGGACACTGAAGCTTTCTTT
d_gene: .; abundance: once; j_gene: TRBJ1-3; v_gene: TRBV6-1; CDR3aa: CASTKWSNSGNTIYF; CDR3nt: TGTGCCAGCACCAAATGGAGTAACTCTGGAAACACCATATATTTT
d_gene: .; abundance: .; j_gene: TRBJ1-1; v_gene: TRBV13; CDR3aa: CASSVGDGMNTEAFF; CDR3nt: TGTGCCAGCAGCGTCGGGGATGGGATGAACACTGAAGCTTTCTTT
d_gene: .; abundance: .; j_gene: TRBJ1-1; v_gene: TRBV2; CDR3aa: CASSEGPGNTEAFF; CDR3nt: TGTGCCAGCAGTGAAGGTCCGGGGAACACTGAAGCTTTCTTT
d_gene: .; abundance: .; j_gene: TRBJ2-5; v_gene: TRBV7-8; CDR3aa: CASSRTTQETQYF; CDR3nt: TGTGCCAGCAGCCGCACGACCCAAGAGACCCAGTACTTC
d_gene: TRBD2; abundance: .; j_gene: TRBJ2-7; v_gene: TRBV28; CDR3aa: CASSFLAGYYEQYF; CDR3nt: TGTGCCAGCAGTTTTCTAGCGGGGTACTACGAGCAGTACTTC
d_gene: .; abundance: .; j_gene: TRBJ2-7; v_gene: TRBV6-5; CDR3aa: CASSQGHEQYF; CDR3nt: TGTGCCAGCAGCCAGGGCCACGAGCAGTACTTC
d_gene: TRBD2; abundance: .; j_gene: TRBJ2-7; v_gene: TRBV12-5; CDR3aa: CASGLPLLAGVIYEQYF; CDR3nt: TGTGCTAGTGGTTTGCCGCTACTAGCGGGAGTAATCTACGAGCAGTACTTC
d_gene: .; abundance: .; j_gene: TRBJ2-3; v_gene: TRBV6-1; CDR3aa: CAISGGLFTDTQYF; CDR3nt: TGTGCCATCTCAGGGGGACTATTCACAGATACGCAGTATTTT